The rows below give T cell receptor beta chains drawn from one sample of a study of shared clonotypes between healthy human individuals. This table comes from immunoSEQ multiplex PCR, and its TCRdb copy is limited to in-frame clones, with some not included. The sample contains a few million clones, more than 80% of which appear only once. What was sequenced was naive CD4+ T cells from PBMCs. These receptors all stem from a man between 18 and 29 years old in good health. Some clones in this sample may be carry-over from other donors' samples. Both conserved end residues are part of each CDR3. D genes are given only for firm matches. A row's size may be missing; if present it is once, few, many or a size class.

>TRBJ1-4|NA|TRBV28|NA
TGTGCCAGCAGGGGCCAGGTGGCTAATGAAAAACTGTTTTTT
CASRGQVANEKLFF
>TRBJ1-4|TRBD1|TRBV5-1|NA
TGCGCCAGCAGCCGATCTACCGGGACAGGGACAAATGAAAAACTGTTTTTT
CASSRSTGTGTNEKLFF
>TRBJ2-7|TRBD2|TRBV7-8|NA
TGTGCCAGCAGCGAGGAGATAGCGGGGCCGGCCTACGAGCAGTACTTC
CASSEEIAGPAYEQYF
>TRBJ2-7|NA|TRBV6-6|NA
TGTGCCAGCAGTTACGACTCAGCCGCCGGCGAGCAGTACTTC
CASSYDSAAGEQYF
>TRBJ2-7|NA|TRBV5-6|NA
TGTGCCAGCAGCCGAGAGGGGGTAGGGCACGAGCAGTACTTC
CASSREGVGHEQYF
>TRBJ2-5|TRBD1|TRBV28|once
TGTGCCGGCACACCCCGGGGCGGGACAGGAGATTTAGAGACCCAGTACTTC
CAGTPRGGTGDLETQYF
>TRBJ2-3|NA|TRBV27|once
TGTGCCAGCAGTTTCCTCCCCACCACAGATACGCAGTATTTT
CASSFLPTTDTQYF
>TRBJ1-5|NA|TRBV28|once
TGTGCCAGCAGTCCCTTTCTACTCCCCAGGAGCAATCAGCCCCAGCATTTT
CASSPFLLPRSNQPQHF
>TRBJ2-3|NA|TRBV11-2|NA
TGTGCCAGCAGCTTAGATGCACGGACAAGCACAGATACGCAGTATTTT
CASSLDARTSTDTQYF
>TRBJ2-1|NA|TRBV4-1|NA
TGCGCCAGCAGCCAAGTAGGTGCGGAAGGCAACAATGAGCAGTTCTTC
CASSQVGAEGNNEQFF
>TRBJ1-3|NA|TRBV4-1|once
TGCGCCAGCAGCCCCTGGTTTCGGGGGGCGAGCTCTGGAAACACCATATATTTT
CASSPWFRGASSGNTIYF
>TRBJ2-2|TRBD2|TRBV27|NA
TGTGCCAGCAGTGGGACTAGCGGGAGGCGGGGAGGCACCGGGGAGCTGTTTTTT
CASSGTSGRRGGTGELFF
>TRBJ2-6|TRBD1|TRBV5-6|NA
TGTGCCAGCAGGCCCGGACAGGGGCGAACGGGGGCCAACGTCCTGACTTTC
CASRPGQGRTGANVLTF
>TRBJ1-1|NA|TRBV28|NA
TGTGCCAGCAGTTTACTAGAGGGCTGGAACACTGAAGCTTTCTTT
CASSLLEGWNTEAFF
>TRBJ2-1|TRBD2|TRBV5-1|NA
TGCGCCAGCAGCTTACATCCGGGACTAGGAAACAATGAGCAGTTCTTC
CASSLHPGLGNNEQFF
>TRBJ1-5|NA|TRBV5-8|NA
TGTGCCAGCAGCTTGGGTTGGCAGGGTAATCAGCCCCAGCATTTT
CASSLGWQGNQPQHF
>TRBJ2-1|NA|TRBV30|NA
TGTGCCCTCGGCCGGTCCGAGTCCTACAATGAGCAGTTCTTC
CALGRSESYNEQFF
>TRBJ2-7|TRBD2|TRBV29-1|NA
TGCAGCGTTTCCGGGACTAGCGGCTCCTACGAGCAGTACTTC
CSVSGTSGSYEQYF
>TRBJ1-5|NA|TRBV27|NA
TGTGCCAGCAGTTTATGGTATAATCAGCCCCAGCATTTT
CASSLWYNQPQHF
>TRBJ1-5|TRBD1|TRBV19|NA
TGTGCCAGTAGGGGACAGGGGATCCATCAGCCCCAGCATTTT
CASRGQGIHQPQHF
>TRBJ2-5|TRBD1|TRBV7-9|NA
TGTGCCAGCAGCTCGACAGGGGGGAGGAAAGAGACCCAGTACTTC
CASSSTGGRKETQYF
>TRBJ2-7|NA|TRBV7-6|NA
TGTGCCAGCAGCTTAGTGGCAGGGTTAGGCTACGAGCAGTACTTC
CASSLVAGLGYEQYF
>TRBJ2-7|NA|TRBV5-4|NA
TGTGCCAGCAGTTGGGGGGGGGCGACTCCCTACGAGCAGTACTTC
CASSWGGATPYEQYF
>TRBJ1-2|NA|TRBV7-9|NA
TGTGCCAGCAGCTTAGGATTTTTGAGAGATAACTATGGCTACACCTTC
CASSLGFLRDNYGYTF